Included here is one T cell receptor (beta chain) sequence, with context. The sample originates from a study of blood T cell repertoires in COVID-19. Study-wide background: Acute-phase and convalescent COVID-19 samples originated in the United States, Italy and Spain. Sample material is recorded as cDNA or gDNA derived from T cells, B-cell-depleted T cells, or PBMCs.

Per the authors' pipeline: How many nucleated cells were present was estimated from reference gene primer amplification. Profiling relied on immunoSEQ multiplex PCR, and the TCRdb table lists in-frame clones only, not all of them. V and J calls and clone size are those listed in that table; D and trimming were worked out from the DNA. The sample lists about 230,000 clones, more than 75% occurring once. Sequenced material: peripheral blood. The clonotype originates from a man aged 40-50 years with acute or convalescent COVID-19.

The CDR3: CASRVSGTGDGAGELFF. CDR3 coding DNA: TGTGCCAGCAGAGTTTCCGGGACAGGGGATGGAGCCGGGGAGCTGTTTTTT. The V call is TRBV11-2, the J call TRBJ2-2, with 10 bases matching TRBD1. Germline V gene data show CDR1 as SGHAT and CDR2 as FQNNGV. The CDR3 is 17 amino acids. With 6 bases clipped from V and 6 bases from J, the junction kept 13 bases outside the gene matches. Based on the CDR3 plus reference TRBV11-2 and TRBJ2-2, the full variable domain is EAGVAQSPRYKIIEKRQSVAFWCNPISGHATLYWYQQILGQGPKLLIQFQNNGVVDDSQLPKDRFSAERLKGVDSTLKIQPAKLEDSAVYLCASRVSGTGDGAGELFFGEGSRLTVL.